This is a list of T cell receptor beta chains from one sample in a study of shared clonotypes between healthy human individuals. Repertoires were generated with immunoSEQ multiplex PCR, while TCRdb's copy carries only in-frame clones and drops some. Among about a million clones listed, 77% were seen once. The sample consisted of memory CD4+ T cells from PBMCs. The receptors here all came from a man between 18 and 29 years old in good health. Some clones in this sample may be carry-over from other donors' samples. Each CDR3 is given with its conserved first and last residue. A D gene is named only where the DNA matches it firmly. Where a row states a size, it is once, few, many or the class of an expanded clone; other rows omit it.

V gene	J gene	D gene	clone size	CDR3 protein	CDR3 DNA
TRBV4-1	TRBJ1-5	-	-	CASSQDRANQPQHF	TGCGCCAGCAGCCAAGATAGGGCAAATCAGCCCCAGCATTTT
TRBV27	TRBJ2-5	TRBD1	few	CASRLGGTETQYF	TGTGCCAGCAGGTTAGGGGGCACGGAGACCCAGTACTTC
TRBV14	TRBJ1-1	-	once	CASSARIRDPAFF	TGTGCCAGCAGCGCGCGGATCCGGGACCCTGCTTTCTTT
TRBV7-3	TRBJ1-1	-	-	CASSRRGDGKAFF	TGTGCCAGCAGCCGGAGAGGGGACGGAAAAGCTTTCTTT
TRBV4-3	TRBJ1-2	TRBD1	few	CASSQAGTGVFGYTF	TGCGCCAGCAGCCAGGCCGGGACAGGGGTTTTTGGCTACACCTTC
TRBV10-3	TRBJ1-5	-	-	CASHRDINQPQHF	TGTGCCTCCCACCGGGACATTAATCAGCCCCAGCATTTT
TRBV28	TRBJ1-1	-	-	CASTPADRRPEAFF	TGTGCCAGCACCCCAGCAGACCGCCGCCCTGAAGCTTTCTTT
TRBV11-2	TRBJ2-1	TRBD2	few	CASSSGTSGFTEQFF	TGTGCCAGCAGCTCCGGGACTAGCGGGTTCACTGAGCAGTTCTTC
TRBV7-7	TRBJ1-3	-	once	CASSLTLENTIYF	TGTGCCAGCAGCTTAACCTTAGAAAACACCATATATTTT
TRBV4-2	TRBJ2-6	TRBD1	-	CASSPTGGSGANVLTF	TGTGCCAGCAGCCCGACAGGGGGCTCTGGGGCCAACGTCCTGACTTTC
TRBV7-9	TRBJ2-3	-	-	CASSPLGTHPGDTQYF	TGTGCCAGCAGCCCGTTAGGGACTCACCCTGGAGATACGCAGTATTTT
TRBV2	TRBJ2-5	-	few	CASSEGQGETQYF	TGTGCCAGCAGTGAGGGACAAGGGGAGACCCAGTACTTC
TRBV11-2	TRBJ2-7	-	-	CASSSDWTIYEQYF	TGTGCCAGCAGCTCAGATTGGACCATCTACGAGCAGTACTTC
TRBV19	TRBJ1-1	-	many	CASSIGAGGTNTEAFF	TGTGCCAGTAGTATAGGGGCCGGGGGCACAAACACTGAAGCTTTCTTT
TRBV18	TRBJ1-1	-	once	CASSPGKTPMNTEAFF	TGTGCCAGCTCACCCGGTAAGACACCCATGAACACTGAAGCTTTCTTT
TRBV28	TRBJ1-5	-	-	CASAQGWPQHF	TGTGCCAGCGCCCAAGGGTGGCCCCAGCATTTT
TRBV6-5	TRBJ1-1	-	-	CASRDPGGRNTEAFF	TGTGCCAGCAGGGATCCCGGGGGCAGGAACACTGAAGCTTTCTTT
TRBV5-1	TRBJ1-2	-	-	CASSAGEAGGYTF	TGCGCCAGCAGCGCAGGCGAGGCTGGCGGCTACACCTTC
TRBV7-2	TRBJ2-3	TRBD2	-	CASSAHGTSGSFRDTQYF	TGTGCCAGCAGCGCGCACGGGACTAGCGGGAGTTTCAGAGATACGCAGTATTTT
TRBV5-1	TRBJ1-5	TRBD1	-	CASSLWDSASGNQPQHF	TGCGCCAGCAGCTTGTGGGACAGTGCCTCGGGCAATCAGCCCCAGCATTTT
TRBV5-1	TRBJ1-3	-	-	CASSLQGVASGGNTIYF	TGCGCCAGCAGCTTACAGGGCGTTGCGTCCGGGGGAAACACCATATATTTT
TRBV7-3	TRBJ2-1	-	-	CASSPTGNPYNEQFF	TGTGCCAGCAGCCCTACAGGGAACCCCTACAATGAGCAGTTCTTC
TRBV28	TRBJ1-5	TRBD1	-	CASSSLTGGSQPQHF	TGTGCCAGCAGTTCGCTTACAGGGGGCAGTCAGCCCCAGCATTTT
TRBV19	TRBJ1-2	-	-	CASSKTEILYGYTF	TGTGCCAGTAGTAAGACAGAAATCCTCTATGGCTACACCTTC
TRBV27	TRBJ2-1	-	-	CASSPLEHYNEQFF	TGTGCCAGCAGTCCCCTGGAACATTACAATGAGCAGTTCTTC
TRBV28	TRBJ1-5	TRBD1	-	CASSSAGTGGNQPQHF	TGTGCCAGCAGCTCAGCCGGGACAGGGGGCAATCAGCCCCAGCATTTT
TRBV6-5	TRBJ1-5	-	few	CASSYSLGYQPQHF	TGTGCCAGCAGTTACTCGTTGGGGTATCAGCCCCAGCATTTT
TRBV7-2	TRBJ2-5	TRBD2	-	CASTLGLAVGSQYF	TGTGCCAGCACCCTGGGACTAGCTGTCGGGAGCCAGTACTTC
TRBV28	TRBJ1-5	-	-	CASTEGGSSVGQPQHF	TGTGCCAGCACAGAAGGCGGCAGCAGTGTAGGCCAGCCCCAGCATTTT
TRBV29-1	TRBJ2-7	-	-	CSVRTELTRGEQYF	TGCAGCGTCCGCACAGAACTCACCAGGGGCGAGCAGTACTTC
TRBV28	TRBJ2-5	-	-	CASRSARWETQYF	TGTGCCAGCCGGTCGGCACGATGGGAGACCCAGTACTTC